Below, 15 T cell receptor beta chains from the same sample are listed, as sequenced in a study of T cell changes during pregnancy in multiple sclerosis. Some clones are missing from TCRdb's copy, which holds only in-frame ones; the method was immunoSEQ multiplex PCR. The sample holds about 72,000 clones; around 90% are singletons and the top ten take 1.5% to 2%. Sequenced material: peripheral blood, taken in the first trimester of pregnancy. These receptors were collected from a female donor in good health, enrolled as a control in a pregnancy study.

V gene TRBV29-1 combines with J gene TRBJ1-3; a weak D match, TRBD1 (5 bases). Germline V gene lookup returns CDR1 SQVTM and CDR2 ANQGSEA. Trimming left V 7 bases short and J 4 bases short, with 17 bases between. This CDR3 comprises 14 residues. The CDR3: CSGWMAGSGNTIYF. For the CDR3, the DNA is TGCAGCGGCTGGATGGCAGGGTCAGGAAACACCATATATTTT.

This chain connects TRBV5-1 to TRBJ2-1; 7 nucleotides align to TRBD1. Unmatched junction bases numbered 5, after V lost 5 bases and J lost 0 bases. CDR1 SGHRS and CDR2 YFSETQ come from the germline V gene. There are 15 residues in the CDR3. CDR3 amino acids: CASRQGDFSYNEQFF. DNA of the CDR3: TGCGCCAGCAGGCAGGGGGATTTCTCCTACAATGAGCAGTTCTTC. The full variable domain, rest sourced from reference TRBV5-1 and TRBJ2-1, is KAGVTQTPRYLIKTRGQQVTLSCSPISGHRSVSWYQQTPGQGLQFLFEYFSETQRNKGNFPGRFSGRQFSNSRSEMNVSTLELGDSALYLCASRQGDFSYNEQFFGPGTRLTVL.

V usage is TRBV2 and J usage is TRBJ2-1, with D maybe TRBD2 (6 bases). CDR3 length equals 15 residues. Per germline, CDR1 SNHLY and CDR2 FYNNEI. The V gene lost 4 bases and the J gene lost 0 bases, with 10 bases spanning the gap. CDR3 in DNA: TGTGCCAGCAGTGTGGAGACTAGCTCCTACAATGAGCAGTTCTTC. This gives the protein CASSVETSSYNEQFF.

Note on this clone: One end of the junction fails to match germline, which may point to a read error. The chain recombines TRBV28 with TRBJ2-7; 7 bases are a match to TRBD1. The CDR3 extends over 16 amino acids. The germline gives CDR1 MDHEN, CDR2 SYDVKM. Here the CDR3 reads CASSFFRNRGSNEQYF. DNA of the CDR3: TGTGCCAGCAGTTTCTTTAGAAACAGGGGCTCCAACGAGCAGTACTTC. The full variable domain, its missing parts supplied by reference TRBV28 and TRBJ2-7, is DVKVTQSSRYLVKRTGEKVFLECVQDMDHENMFWYRQDPGLGLRLIYFSYDVKMKEKGDIPEGYSVSREKKERFSLILESASTNQTSMYLCASSFFRNRGSNEQYFGPGTRLTVT.

The chain recombines TRBV28 with TRBJ1-3, with a tentative D call TRBD1 (6 bases). This CDR3 region has 14 residues. Deletions cut 6 bases from V and 0 bases from J, with 9 bases between. Germline V gene data show CDR1 as MDHEN and CDR2 as SYDVKM. In DNA form, the CDR3 reads TGTGCCAGCAGGATGACAGGCTCTGGAAACACCATATATTTT. Translating gives CASRMTGSGNTIYF.

The V call is TRBV6-1, the J call TRBJ1-3; TRBD1 matches 10 bases. V lost 3 bases to trimming and J lost 3 bases; unmatched junction nucleotides: 2. This CDR3 has 15 amino acids. CDR1 and CDR2 (germline): MNHNS, SASEGT. The DNA of the CDR3 is TGTGCCAGCAGTGACGACAGGGGGCATGGAAACACCATATATTTT. Translation: CASSDDRGHGNTIYF.

V usage is TRBV6-1 and J usage is TRBJ1-2, with 7 bases that match TRBD1. CDR3 size: 13 residues. The germline CDR1 and CDR2 sequences are MNHNS and SASEGT. V dropped 2 bases and J dropped 8; count of bases not matched to a gene: 5. The CDR3 sequence: CASSEQGVEGYTF. CDR3 nucleotide sequence: TGTGCCAGCAGTGAACAGGGGGTTGAGGGCTACACCTTC.

This chain uses TRBV11-3 with TRBJ2-2; D ambiguous. With 4 bases removed from V and 6 bases from J, the gap between germline ends came to 9 bases. This CDR3 spans 13 amino acids. The germline gives CDR1 SGHNT, CDR2 YENEEA. CDR3 sequence (DNA): TGTGCCAGCAGCTCCCCCAGGTCCGGGGAGCTGTTTTTT. Translating it yields CASSSPRSGELFF.

This clone occurred once. The chain has TRBV28 and TRBJ2-3; TRBD2 aligns across 7 bases. This CDR3 contains 14 residues. The germline V gene encodes CDR1 MDHEN and CDR2 SYDVKM. V shed 2 bases and J 3 bases; nucleotides not matched to a gene: 2. CDR3 region: CASSLTGGTDTQYF. The CDR3, as DNA: TGTGCCAGCAGTTTAACGGGAGGAACAGATACGCAGTATTTT.

This clone appeared a few times. CDR3 nucleotides: TGTGCCAGCAGCTCGGACAGAAATCAGCCCCAGCATTTT. It specifies CASSSDRNQPQHF. The chain uses TRBV5-4 and TRBJ1-5; perhaps TRBD1 as D (6 bases). The germline V gene encodes CDR1 SGHNT and CDR2 YYREEE (reference sequence). Trimming took off 3 bases at V and 4 bases at J, with 8 bases between the two ends. This CDR3 contains 13 residues.

This chain uses TRBV28 with TRBJ2-3; maybe TRBD1 (6 bases). Per germline, CDR1 MDHEN and CDR2 SYDVKM. CDR3 length equals 18 residues. Trimming cost V 4 bases and J 2 bases, with 22 bases left between them. In DNA, the CDR3 is TGTGCCAGCAGTTCCAGACAAACCGGGACAAGACCCACAGATACGCAGTATTTT. Translating it yields CASSSRQTGTRPTDTQYF.

The chain recombines TRBV29-1 with TRBJ1-1; D remains ambiguous. The CDR3 runs to 11 residues. V shed 4 bases and J shed 0 bases, with 3 bases lying between them. Germline lookup yields CDR1 SQVTM and CDR2 ANQGSEA. The CDR3 sequence is CSVVMNTEAFF. The CDR3 nucleotides are TGCAGCGTTGTAATGAACACTGAAGCTTTCTTT.

V usage is TRBV6-1 and J usage is TRBJ1-5; 8 nucleotides line up with TRBD1. The V and J ends lost 4 bases and 7 bases, in that order; junction bases with no gene match: 3. Germline-derived CDR1 and CDR2 are MNHNS and SASEGT. This CDR3 comprises 13 residues. CDR3 amino acids: CASSGTGTQPQHF. Here the CDR3 DNA reads TGTGCCAGCAGTGGGACAGGGACGCAGCCCCAGCATTTT.

This rearrangement joins TRBV5-1 to TRBJ2-7; TRBD1 matches 7 bases. Germline V gives CDR1 SGHRS, CDR2 YFSETQ. The J segment lost 7 bases and the V segment lost 0 bases, leaving 7 bases of the junction unmatched. The CDR3 length is 14 residues. CDR3 amino acids: CASSLGQGIGEQYF. CDR3 in DNA: TGCGCCAGCAGCTTGGGACAGGGAATAGGAGAGCAGTACTTC.

The gene calls are TRBV27 and TRBJ2-2; D ambiguous. CDR1 is MNHEY and CDR2 is SMNVEV in the germline V gene (reference sequence). The CDR3 is made up of 16 amino acids. V lost 6 bases and J lost 0, with 14 bases in between. CDR3 sequence: CASSPYSPANTGELFF. CDR3 coding DNA: TGTGCCAGCAGCCCCTATTCCCCCGCGAACACCGGGGAGCTGTTTTTT.